The 19 T cell receptor beta chains below come from one sample, sequenced in a study of T cells in Graves' hyperthyroidism and ophthalmopathy. Amplification targeted TCR beta CDR3 regions from RNA transcripts. TCR CDR3 underwent first-round RT-PCR with the HTBI primer set. TCRdb reprocessed the multiplex PCR reads with MiXCR, giving one entry per CDR3 protein. The profile shows roughly 500,000 distinct CDR3 sequences, 46% of them singletons. Specimen: peripheral blood or thyroid tissue (not recorded which). These TCRs come from an adult woman with Graves' disease, either hyperthyroidism or ophthalmopathy (not recorded which).

This clonotype has only a few counts. No conserved phenylalanine or tryptophan ends this CDR3, so it is likely a read error. This chain links TRBV29-1 with TRBJ2-7, with D perhaps TRBD1 (6 bases). The germline V gene has CDR1 SQVTM and CDR2 ANQGSEA. CDR3 length: 13 amino acids. CDR3 in amino acids: CASSRGQNYEQYL. The CDR3 nucleotides are TGTGCCAGCAGCCGAGGACAGAACTACGAGCAGTACCTC.

This clonotype was detected a few times. This rearrangement joins TRBV19 to TRBJ2-7; TRBD1 agrees at 7 bases. V was pared by 4 bases and J by 4 bases, with 10 bases of the junction left unmatched. Germline V lookup: CDR1 LNHDA, CDR2 SQIVND (reference sequence). CDR3 size: 15 residues. The CDR3 is CASSKRQGIRYEQYF. CDR3 nucleotide sequence: TGTGCCAGTAGTAAAAGACAGGGTATACGGTACGAGCAGTACTTC.

This chain uses TRBV4-1 with TRBJ1-5; D may be TRBD1 (5 bases). Deletions cut 0 bases from V and 11 bases from J, with 8 bases between. CDR1 and CDR2 from the germline V gene are MGHRA and YSYEKL. The CDR3 sequence is 12 residues long. CDR3 region: CASSQEVGAQHF. The DNA of the CDR3 is TGCGCCAGCAGCCAAGAAGTAGGGGCCCAGCATTTT.

The gene calls are TRBV24-1 and TRBJ2-5; no clear D gene. The CDR3 contains 15 residues. The V end lost 3 bases, the J end lost 4 bases, and 14 bases lay between the germline ends. Germline V lookup: CDR1 KGHDR, CDR2 SFDVKD. The CDR3 coding sequence is TGTGCCACCAGTGATCCCCAATCCTCGGGAGAGACCCAGTACTTC. It is translated as CATSDPQSSGETQYF.

This clonotype was observed a handful of times. The chain combines TRBV7-8 with TRBJ1-4, with 8 bases fitting TRBD1. The CDR3 consists of 19 residues. Trimming removed 9 bases from V and 1 base from J; junction bases left unmatched: 19. Germline loops: CDR1 SGHVS, CDR2 FQNEAQ. CDR3 sequence (DNA): TGTGCCAGTAGCGAAAAGGAGACCAGGGGGCATTTAACTAATGAAAAACTGTTTTTT. This codes for CASSEKETRGHLTNEKLFF.

The chain is built from TRBV5-1 and TRBJ1-1, with D possibly matching TRBD1 (5 bases). The V and J ends lost 3 bases and 5 bases respectively, with 14 bases between them. The CDR3 covers 14 residues. CDR1 and CDR2 from the germline V gene are SGHRS and YFSETQ. CDR3 protein: CASSWTSGDTEAFF. CDR3 sequence (DNA): TGCGCCAGCAGCTGGACATCCGGGGATACTGAAGCTTTCTTT.

This chain uses TRBV7-2 with TRBJ2-5, with 7 bases aligning to TRBD1. J gave up 6 bases and V 4 bases, and 5 bases lay outside the gene matches. Germline V gene data show CDR1 as SGHTA and CDR2 as FQGNSA. The CDR3 sequence is 13 residues long. The CDR3 DNA reads as TGTGCCAGCAGCTCAGACAGGGACCAGACCCAGTACTTC. As protein: CASSSDRDQTQYF.

The chain recombines TRBV7-6 with TRBJ2-5, with 7 nucleotides matching TRBD1. Germline assignment: CDR1 SGHVS and CDR2 FNYEAQ. Trimming cost V 0 bases and J 7 bases; bases outside gene matches: 5. The CDR3 contains 14 residues. The CDR3 region has the DNA TGTGCCAGCAGCTTAGCCGGGCCAGGGGGGACCCAGTACTTC. This sequence encodes CASSLAGPGGTQYF.

The sample holds a few counts of this clonotype. The chain is built from TRBV24-1 and TRBJ1-3; D is undetermined. Trimming removed 3 bases at V and 0 bases at J, with 5 bases between. Germline CDR1 KGHDR, CDR2 SFDVKD. The CDR3 totals 14 residues. In DNA, the CDR3 is TGTGCCACCAGTGATGCGAACTCTGGAAACACCATATATTTT. Residues: CATSDANSGNTIYF.

The chain employs TRBV24-1 and TRBJ2-1; D perhaps matches TRBD1 (6 bases). CDR3 size: 13 residues. V was cut by 7 bases and J by 7 bases, with 13 bases left in between. Per germline, CDR1 KGHDR and CDR2 SFDVKD. The CDR3 spells CATSSGGRNEQFF. The CDR3 coding sequence is TGTGCCACCAGCAGTGGGGGCCGGAATGAGCAGTTCTTC.

As concerns this clonotype: A read error is possible here, since a much larger clone lies one base away. This likely comes from a read error, as the CDR3 has no conserved phenylalanine or tryptophan at its end. V usage is TRBV20-1 and J usage is TRBJ2-7; TRBD2 agrees at 8 bases. The CDR3 is 13 amino acids. Trimming cost V 7 bases and J 6 bases; bases outside gene matches: 11. CDR1 and CDR2 from the germline V gene are DFQATT and SNEGSKA (reference sequence). Here the CDR3 DNA reads TGCAGTGGAAGAGCGGGAGCTCCCCTCGAGCAGTACTCC. Residues: CSGRAGAPLEQYS.

This clonotype was picked up a small number of times. This chain joins TRBV29-1 and TRBJ1-1; 8 bases align to TRBD1. CDR1 and CDR2 (germline): SQVTM, ANQGSEA. After removal of 7 bases from V and 4 bases from J, the junction contained 11 bases not matched to a gene. The CDR3 is made up of 14 amino acids. The CDR3 sequence is CSGFRQGRRTEAFF. The CDR3 coding sequence is TGCAGCGGCTTTCGACAGGGGAGGCGCACTGAAGCTTTCTTT.

Comment on this clonotype: A much larger clone differs from this one at a single base, so this may be a read error. This sequence joins TRBV7-8 and TRBJ2-2; D unresolved. V shed 2 bases and J shed 9 bases, with 1 base lying between them. The CDR3 is made up of 10 amino acids. Germline loops: CDR1 SGHVS, CDR2 FQNEAQ. Here the CDR3 DNA reads TGTGCCAGCAGCTTATGGGAGCTGTTTTTT. Amino acid sequence: CASSLWELFF.

This clonotype showed up just a few times. The rearrangement links TRBV29-1 to TRBJ1-5, with D tentatively TRBD1 (5 bases). This CDR3 region has 13 residues. Trimming removed 6 bases at V and 3 bases at J, with 12 bases between. CDR1 and CDR2 from the germline V gene are SQVTM and ANQGSEA. CDR3 sequence (DNA): TGCAGCGTAGCTACAGGACTCAATCAGCCCCAGCATTTT. Translating gives CSVATGLNQPQHF.

The rearrangement joins TRBV10-3 to TRBJ2-5; 10 nucleotides line up with TRBD1. The CDR3 spans 16 residues. Per germline, CDR1 ENHRY and CDR2 SYGVKD. The trim removed 6 bases at V and 1 base at J, leaving 8 bases unmatched. The CDR3 here is CAIRRGQGGVQETQYF. As DNA, the CDR3 is TGTGCCATCAGGAGAGGACAGGGGGGGGTCCAAGAGACCCAGTACTTC.

This chain links TRBV7-6 with TRBJ2-5; 12 bases are shared with TRBD2. Per the germline V gene, CDR1 is SGHVS and CDR2 is FNYEAQ. The CDR3 contains 17 residues. The trim removed 4 bases at V and 2 bases at J, leaving 8 bases unmatched. Written as DNA, the CDR3 is TGTGCCAGCAGCTCAGACGGAGGACTAGCGGGACAAGAGACCCAGTACTTC. It encodes CASSSDGGLAGQETQYF.

The chain has TRBV2 and TRBJ1-3, with D perhaps matching TRBD1 (5 bases). This CDR3 is built from 17 residues. Looked up from germline, CDR1 is SNHLY and CDR2 is FYNNEI. V was trimmed by 8 bases and J by 10 bases, leaving 30 bases between them. DNA for the CDR3: TGTGCCAGCCGGGGACTAGCGGGAGGAGCGAGGTGGGAGACCATATATTTT. As protein: CASRGLAGGARWETIYF.

Ten or more counts support this clonotype. V and J are TRBV7-9 and TRBJ2-6; D is unclear. CDR3 length: 15 amino acids. The V gene lost 3 bases and the J gene lost 3 bases, with 9 bases spanning the gap. From germline, CDR1 is SEHNR and CDR2 FQNEAQ (reference sequence). The DNA of the CDR3 is TGTGCCAGCAGCTTTTCTAGTCTTGGGGCCAACGTCCTGACTTTC. Amino acids: CASSFSSLGANVLTF.

This chain joins TRBV6-2 or TRBV6-3 and TRBJ1-1; D remains unclear. The CDR3 is made up of 13 amino acids. Trimming shortened V by 2 bases and J by 11 bases, and 15 bases separated the two germline ends. Germline-derived CDR1 and CDR2 are MNHEY and SVGEGT. The CDR3 coding sequence is TGTGCCAGCAGTTACACCAATACAGTAGGGGCTTTCTTT. Its protein is CASSYTNTVGAFF.